The 21 T cell receptor beta chains in this list originate from one sample, sequenced in a study of monozygotic twins with inflammatory bowel disease. TCRdb re-called the 5' RACE reads and gives one entry per CDR3 protein, without DNA. The sample has about 110,000 distinct CDR3 sequences. The sequenced sample consisted of blood. The source of these receptors is a human donor with ulcerative colitis or Crohn's disease, or a healthy co-twin of an affected twin (not recorded which).

V is TRBV2 and J is TRBJ2-2; as DNA is missing, the TRBD1 call by TCRdb cannot be tested. The CDR3 sequence is 16 residues long. From germline, CDR1 is SNHLY and CDR2 FYNNEI. The CDR3 loop is CASSVGTYRGTGELFF.

This sequence joins TRBV5-1 and TRBJ2-1. Looked up from germline, CDR1 is SGHRS and CDR2 is YFSETQ. CDR3 length: 13 residues. The CDR3 protein is CASSLDWSNEQFF.

V and J are TRBV24-1 and TRBJ2-5; TCRdb returns TRBD1, unconfirmable since there is no DNA. The germline CDR1 and CDR2 sequences are KGHDR and SFDVKD. CDR3 length equals 16 residues. The CDR3 here is CATSDWDDSKGETQYF.

The V and J genes are TRBV29-1 and TRBJ2-7; no DNA is available, so the TRBD1 call from TCRdb remains unchecked. The germline V gene encodes CDR1 SQVTM and CDR2 ANQGSEA. The CDR3 has 12 residues. This CDR3 reads CSVATGIYEQYF.

The rearrangement links TRBV6-2 or TRBV6-3 to TRBJ2-7; there is no DNA to check the TCRdb D call of TRBD2. CDR3 length equals 14 residues. The germline CDR1 and CDR2 sequences are MNHEY and SVGEGT. The CDR3 is CASRHSGESYEQYF.

The J gene is TRBJ2-3, the V gene TRBV7-9. The CDR3 consists of 12 residues. Germline V gives CDR1 SEHNR, CDR2 FQNEAQ (reference sequence). The chain's CDR3 is CASSSVTDTQYF. Supplemented by reference TRBV7-9 and TRBJ2-3, the full variable domain reads DTGVSQNPRHKITKRGQNVTFRCDPISEHNRLYWYRQTLGQGPEFLTYFQNEAQLEKSRLLSDRFSAERPKGSFSTLEIQRTEQGDSAMYLCASSSVTDTQYFGPGTRLTVL.

The chain recombines TRBV12-3 or TRBV12-4 with TRBJ2-7. The CDR3 spans 13 residues. The CDR3 loop reads CASTYIGSYEQYF.

The rearrangement joins TRBV7-8 to TRBJ2-5; the D gene TCRdb calls, TRBD2, cannot be checked with no DNA. The CDR3 length is 15 residues. CDR1 SGHVS and CDR2 FQNEAQ come from the germline V gene. The CDR3 here is CASSLTRLARETQYF. Variable domain in full (rest from reference TRBV7-8 and TRBJ2-5): GAGVSQSPRYKVAKRGQDVALRCDPISGHVSLFWYQQALGQGPEFLTYFQNEAQLDKSGLPSDRFFAERPEGSVSTLKIQRTQQEDSAVYLCASSLTRLARETQYFGPGTRLLVL.

The J gene is TRBJ1-4, the V gene TRBV28; the D call of TRBD1 rests on TCRdb alone, since no DNA is present to check it. Germline V gene lookup returns CDR1 MDHEN and CDR2 SYDVKM. The CDR3 is 18 residues long. The CDR3 loop is CASSFLTLQGAVREKLFF.

The chain is built from TRBV27 and TRBJ2-7. Germline CDR1 MNHEY, CDR2 SMNVEV (reference sequence). The CDR3 is 13 amino acids. The CDR3 here is CASSFSGPYEQYF.

This chain joins TRBV9 and TRBJ2-1. The CDR3 covers 11 residues. The germline V gene has CDR1 SGDLS and CDR2 YYNGEE. CDR3 loop: CASSVGKEQFF.

V and J are TRBV21-1 and TRBJ2-7; TCRdb picks TRBD1, but there is no DNA to check that call. TRBV21-1 is a known pseudogene. This CDR3 contains 14 residues. The CDR3 sequence: CASSDPKGGGEQYF.

This chain connects TRBV27 to TRBJ2-2; TCRdb's D call of TRBD2 is untestable without DNA. The CDR3 spans 20 residues. CDR1 MNHEY and CDR2 SMNVEV come from the germline V gene (reference sequence). CDR3 residues: CASSLSWRTSGSRNTGELFF.

The rearrangement links TRBV7-8 to TRBJ1-5; TCRdb gives TRBD1 as the D gene, but with no DNA this cannot be confirmed. Germline V gene lookup returns CDR1 SGHVS and CDR2 FQNEAQ. The CDR3 is made up of 15 amino acids. The CDR3 protein is CASSSQGLSNQPQHF.

The chain has TRBV19 and TRBJ2-1. This CDR3 has 14 residues. CDR1 is LNHDA, CDR2 SQIVND, per germline (reference sequence). This chain's CDR3 is CASSPLRTRDEQFF.

The chain carries TRBV29-1 and TRBJ2-1; TCRdb calls TRBD1, which cannot be checked without DNA. Germline V gives CDR1 SQVTM, CDR2 ANQGSEA. This CDR3 contains 12 residues. The CDR3 sequence is CSVARDYNEQFF.

The chain's CDR3 is CASSLEGGRTHYGYTF. The gene calls are TRBV5-1 and TRBJ1-2. Germline V gene sequence: CDR1 SGHRS, CDR2 YFSETQ. This CDR3 is 16 amino acids long.

The chain carries TRBV7-9 and TRBJ2-2. CDR3 length: 13 residues. Germline CDR1 SEHNR, CDR2 FQNEAQ (reference sequence). The CDR3 is CDSSLGVAGELFF.

The V call is TRBV20-1, the J call TRBJ1-1; there is no DNA to check the TCRdb D call of TRBD1. This CDR3 region has 13 residues. CDR1 is DFQATT, CDR2 SNEGSKA, per germline (reference sequence). The CDR3 sequence is CSASPDRSHEAFF.

The J gene is TRBJ2-1, the V gene TRBV29-1; the TRBD1 assignment by TCRdb is unverifiable without DNA. CDR1 SQVTM and CDR2 ANQGSEA come from the germline V gene. The CDR3 loop spans 11 amino acids. Here the CDR3 reads CSVEQTGEQFF.

This chain connects TRBV7-3 to TRBJ1-1. Germline CDR1 is SGHTA and CDR2 is FQGTGA. This CDR3 region has 11 residues. The CDR3 here is CASSGEIEAFF.